This T cell receptor beta chain comes out of a study of blood T cell repertoires in COVID-19. Study background: T cells, B-cell-depleted T cells, or PBMCs provided the cDNA or gDNA that served as material.

Germline CDR1 reads LNHDA; CDR2 reads SQIVND (reference sequence). The length of the CDR3 is 13 residues. Germline trimming cut 4 bases from V and 3 bases from J; bases unmatched to any gene: 1. Per the study methods: Estimated nucleated cell counts came from reference gene primer amplification. Sequenced by immunoSEQ multiplex PCR; TCRdb stores in-frame clones only, minus some. The V and J calls and clone size come from that table; D and trimming were worked out from the DNA. The sample carries 110,000 to 150,000 clones, approximately 80% recorded once. The sequence was obtained from a woman of 80 years or more in a cohort sampled during active or convalescent COVID-19. The chain couples TRBV19 to TRBJ2-3; the match to TRBD2 covers 7 bases. Material for sequencing was peripheral blood. CDR3 residues: CASSNSGTDTQYF. The CDR3 coding sequence is TGTGCCAGTAGTAATAGCGGGACAGATACGCAGTATTTT.